A single sample gave rise to the 17 T cell receptor beta chains below, sequenced in a study of blood T cell repertoires in COVID-19. The method was immunoSEQ multiplex PCR; TCRdb's version includes in-frame clones alone and lacks a portion of them. The sample contains about 55,000 clones, about 85% of which appear only once. The source material was peripheral blood. These receptors all stem from a human donor in a cohort sampled during active COVID-19.

The rearrangement links TRBV3-1 (or the pseudogene TRBV3-2) to TRBJ2-6, with unresolved D. The V gene lost 2 bases and the J gene lost 0 bases, with 5 bases spanning the gap. The CDR3 contains 15 residues. In germline, CDR1 is LGHDT, CDR2 YNNKEL (reference sequence). The CDR3 spells CASSQLNSGANVLTF. DNA for the CDR3: TGTGCCAGCAGCCAATTAAACTCTGGGGCCAACGTCCTGACTTTC.

V usage is TRBV6-5 and J usage is TRBJ1-5; D remains unclear. The CDR3 covers 13 residues. With 6 bases removed from V and 4 bases from J, the gap between germline ends came to 10 bases. The germline CDR1 and CDR2 sequences are MNHEY and SVGAGI. In DNA form, the CDR3 reads TGTGCCAGCAGGGTGGGCTTTAATCAGCCCCAGCATTTT. Protein: CASRVGFNQPQHF.

This clone occurred once. The genes are TRBV5-1 and TRBJ2-3, with 9 bases fitting TRBD2. Germline V CDR1 and CDR2: SGHRS, YFSETQ. This CDR3 is 17 amino acids long. The V and J ends lost 1 base and 3 bases, in that order; junction bases with no gene match: 9. The CDR3 DNA is TGCGCCAGCAGCTTGACAGAATCGGGACTAGCTACAGATACGCAGTATTTT. Amino acid sequence: CASSLTESGLATDTQYF. The whole variable domain, remainder taken from reference TRBV5-1 and TRBJ2-3, is KAGVTQTPRYLIKTRGQQVTLSCSPISGHRSVSWYQQTPGQGLQFLFEYFSETQRNKGNFPGRFSGRQFSNSRSEMNVSTLELGDSALYLCASSLTESGLATDTQYFGPGTRLTVL.

The rearrangement joins TRBV11-2 to TRBJ2-5; no definite D call. The V and J ends lost 1 base and 5 bases respectively, with 11 bases between them. From germline, CDR1 is SGHAT and CDR2 FQNNGV. This CDR3 comprises 14 residues. In DNA form, the CDR3 reads TGTGCCAGCAGCTTAGGCTCTAGTTGGGAGACCCAGTACTTC. It is translated as CASSLGSSWETQYF.

The gene calls are TRBV27 and TRBJ1-1; D is perhaps TRBD1 (5 bases). The V gene's germline CDR1 is MNHEY and CDR2 SMNVEV (reference sequence). V lost 5 bases, J lost 1 base, and 8 bases lay in between. This CDR3 contains 13 residues. CDR3 nucleotide sequence: TGTGCCAGCAGTCTGACAGAGAACACTGAAGCTTTCTTT. Translating gives CASSLTENTEAFF.

This clone was seen a handful of times. The rearrangement links TRBV7-2 to TRBJ1-3, with a tentative D call TRBD1 (5 bases). The CDR3 totals 14 residues. Germline values: CDR1 SGHTA, CDR2 FQGNSA. V was clipped by 3 bases and J by 4 bases, with 10 bases between them. For the CDR3, the DNA is TGTGCCAGCAGCTTGACAGCGAACGGAAACACCATATATTTT. Residues: CASSLTANGNTIYF.

V usage is TRBV6-1 and J usage is TRBJ1-3, with TRBD1 identical over 8 bases. CDR1 MNHNS and CDR2 SASEGT come from the germline V gene. The CDR3 length is 13 residues. Trimming cost V 4 bases and J 7 bases; bases outside gene matches: 3. The chain's CDR3 is CASSGGQGNTIYF. CDR3 DNA sequence: TGTGCCAGCAGTGGTGGACAGGGTAACACCATATATTTT.

The chain links TRBV7-8 to TRBJ2-7, with 10 bases that match TRBD1. The trim removed 4 bases at V and 6 bases at J, leaving 6 bases unmatched. This CDR3 comprises 14 residues. CDR1 and CDR2 (germline): SGHVS, FQNEAQ. The CDR3 region has the DNA TGTGCCAGCAGCTCCCCCGACAGGGGGCTCGAGCAGTACTTC. Translation: CASSSPDRGLEQYF.

The genes are TRBV12-3 or TRBV12-4 and TRBJ1-1; TRBD1 matches 9 bases. V dropped 5 bases and J dropped 7; count of bases not matched to a gene: 5. The CDR3 is 13 amino acids. This CDR3 reads CASSQQGAREAFF. CDR3 DNA: TGTGCCAGCAGTCAACAGGGGGCGCGTGAAGCTTTCTTT.

The chain is built from TRBV19 and TRBJ2-2; TRBD2 agrees at 8 bases. Germline CDR1 LNHDA, CDR2 SQIVND (reference sequence). The CDR3 spans 14 residues. Losses at the gene ends were 10 bases for V and 6 bases for J; bases not matched to a gene: 10. CDR3 bases: TGTGCCACACTTTCGATCGGGGGGGCCGGGGAGCTGTTTTTT. Translating gives CATLSIGGAGELFF.

The chain is built from TRBV4-1 and TRBJ1-1; 7 bases line up with TRBD1. V was pared by 4 bases and J by 1 base, with 3 bases of the junction left unmatched. This CDR3 has 14 amino acids. Germline CDR1 MGHRA, CDR2 YSYEKL. CDR3 DNA sequence: TGCGCCAGCAGCCCCCGGGACAGGAACACTGAAGCTTTCTTT. This sequence encodes CASSPRDRNTEAFF.

The V call is TRBV6-5, the J call TRBJ1-3, with D hard to call. Trimming removed 0 bases from V and 1 base from J, with 4 bases in between. Germline lookup yields CDR1 MNHEY and CDR2 SVGAGI. This CDR3 has 14 amino acids. The CDR3 DNA is TGTGCCAGCAGTTACTCGTTATCTGGAAACACCATATATTTT. Translating gives CASSYSLSGNTIYF.

The rearrangement uses TRBV2 and TRBJ1-1, with a possible D match to TRBD1 (6 bases). Per germline, CDR1 SNHLY and CDR2 FYNNEI. CDR3 size: 14 residues. Deletions cut 6 bases from V and 2 bases from J, with 13 bases between. The CDR3 here is CASSFRGVNTEAFF. The CDR3 DNA reads TGTGCCAGCAGCTTCAGGGGTGTCAACACTGAAGCTTTCTTT.

The table lists this clone with a few counts. V gene TRBV11-2 combines with J gene TRBJ2-7; 8 bases line up with TRBD2. The CDR3 loop spans 17 amino acids. V lost 1 base to trimming and J lost 2 bases; unmatched junction nucleotides: 10. CDR1 SGHAT and CDR2 FQNNGV come from the germline V gene. The CDR3 DNA reads as TGTGCCAGCAGCTTAGTACAGATGCGGGGGGTCACCTACGAGCAGTACTTC. As protein: CASSLVQMRGVTYEQYF.

This sequence joins TRBV5-1 and TRBJ2-1, with D perhaps matching TRBD2 (5 bases). Trimming took 3 bases from V and 4 from J, leaving 14 bases between them. The CDR3 covers 15 residues. Germline-derived CDR1 and CDR2 are SGHRS and YFSETQ. The CDR3, as DNA: TGCGCCAGCAGCTCCCAGGAGCCGGGGTACAATGAGCAGTTCTTC. Its protein is CASSSQEPGYNEQFF.

This chain uses TRBV2 with TRBJ1-6; 7 nucleotides agree with TRBD1. Per germline, CDR1 SNHLY and CDR2 FYNNEI. With V trimmed by 6 bases and J by 5 bases, 4 bases remained unmatched. The CDR3 extends over 14 amino acids. This CDR3 reads CASRVGTDNSPLHF. The CDR3 DNA reads as TGTGCCAGCAGGGTTGGGACAGATAATTCACCCCTCCACTTT.

The V and J genes are TRBV5-1 and TRBJ2-5; 11 bases agree with TRBD2. CDR3 length: 16 residues. Trimming at V came to 2 bases and at J to 5 bases, leaving 8 bases not matched to a gene. Germline values: CDR1 SGHRS, CDR2 YFSETQ. CDR3: CASSLGTSGVWETQYF. CDR3 bases: TGCGCCAGCAGCTTAGGGACTAGCGGTGTGTGGGAGACCCAGTACTTC. The complete variable domain, with remaining parts taken from reference TRBV5-1 and TRBJ2-5, reads KAGVTQTPRYLIKTRGQQVTLSCSPISGHRSVSWYQQTPGQGLQFLFEYFSETQRNKGNFPGRFSGRQFSNSRSEMNVSTLELGDSALYLCASSLGTSGVWETQYFGPGTRLLVL.